These 18 T cell receptor beta chains came from one sample sequenced in a study of T-cell reconstitution after alpha-beta-depleted transplantation in children. During its preparation, the TCRbeta library received unique molecular identifiers. TCRdb re-analysed the PCR reads in MiXCR, keeping a single row per CDR3 protein. Seen here are some 600,000 distinct CDR3 sequences, 10% to 15% observed once, and the top ten hold approximately 2.1%. The sequences come from PBMCs, mostly from graft donor cells, collected 360 days after TCRalphabeta/CD19-depleted stem cell transplant. The receptors were sampled from a male patient aged 10-17 years who had a stem cell transplant for acute myeloid leukemia, so the T cells may come from the graft donor.

CDR3 coding DNA: TGCGCCAGCAGCCAAGATCCGCTAGCGGGCACAGATACGCAGTATTTT. This encodes CASSQDPLAGTDTQYF. The chain uses TRBV4-3 and TRBJ2-3, with 7 bases fitting TRBD2. The junction had 4 bases not matched to a gene; V was cut back by 0 bases and J by 1 base. The CDR3 sequence is 16 residues long. Looked up from germline, CDR1 is LGHNA and CDR2 is YSLEER.

This sequence joins TRBV11-2 and TRBJ2-1; a weak D match, TRBD1 (5 bases). The CDR3 spans 15 residues. The ends were cut back, 3 bases at V and 7 bases at J, with 16 bases in the middle. Per germline, CDR1 SGHAT and CDR2 FQNNGV. The CDR3 coding sequence is TGTGCCAGCAGCTTTGGGATTATCCCAGGGAATGAGCAGTTCTTC. As protein: CASSFGIIPGNEQFF.

This clonotype occurred many times. V and J are TRBV4-2 and TRBJ2-2, with 13 bases identical to TRBD2. Germline lookup yields CDR1 LGHNA and CDR2 YNFKEQ. V dropped 0 bases and J dropped 9; count of bases not matched to a gene: 10. The CDR3 length is 18 residues. CDR3: CASSQDRAGLAGVRELFF. Written as DNA, the CDR3 is TGTGCCAGCAGCCAAGATCGGGCCGGACTAGCGGGAGTCAGGGAGCTGTTTTTT.

The gene calls are TRBV7-2 and TRBJ2-7; D ambiguous. Germline lookup yields CDR1 SGHTA and CDR2 FQGNSA. Trimming pared 4 bases from V and 6 bases from J, leaving 10 bases between. The CDR3 extends over 12 amino acids. CDR3 DNA: TGTGCCAGCAGCTCAGTTCGCGTCGAGCAGTACTTC. Translation gives CASSSVRVEQYF.

This clonotype has a handful of counts. V is TRBV11-2 and J is TRBJ2-1; 10 bases are a match to TRBD2. The V gene end was trimmed by 5 bases and the J gene end by 4 bases; junction bases not matched to a gene: 14. Per germline, CDR1 SGHAT and CDR2 FQNNGV. The CDR3 sequence is 18 residues long. The CDR3 loop reads CASSAPALAGEWYNEQFF. The CDR3 DNA is TGTGCCAGCAGCGCCCCTGCCCTAGCGGGAGAGTGGTACAATGAGCAGTTCTTC.

This sequence joins TRBV28 and TRBJ1-1; D not resolved. Germline-derived CDR1 and CDR2 are MDHEN and SYDVKM. This CDR3 region has 15 residues. Deletions cut 1 base from V and 0 bases from J, with 9 bases between. Here the CDR3 reads CASSLLGIMNTEAFF. DNA for the CDR3: TGTGCCAGCAGTTTATTAGGAATCATGAACACTGAAGCTTTCTTT.

Only a few counts were recorded for this clonotype. V and J are TRBV20-1 and TRBJ2-7; unclear D gene. V was clipped by 2 bases and J by 2 bases, with 10 bases between them. Germline V gene data show CDR1 as DFQATT and CDR2 as SNEGSKA (reference sequence). The CDR3 has 13 amino acids. The CDR3 coding sequence is TGCAGTGCTAGACCGAGTTTGGCCTACGAGCAGTACTTC. Translating gives CSARPSLAYEQYF.

J is TRBJ2-7 and V is TRBV5-5, with TRBD2 matching over 12 bases. The CDR3 runs 17 residues. Germline trimming cut 2 bases from V and 2 bases from J; bases unmatched to any gene: 8. Looked up from germline, CDR1 is SGHKS and CDR2 is YYEKEE (reference sequence). In DNA, the CDR3 is TGTGCCAGCAGCTTAAGACTAGCGGGAGCCCCACCCTACGAGCAGTACTTC. Protein: CASSLRLAGAPPYEQYF.

Turning to this clonotype: A much larger clone sits a single nucleotide away, making a read error possible. V gene TRBV10-3 combines with J gene TRBJ2-7; possible D gene TRBD2, 5 bases. CDR1 and CDR2 from the germline V gene are ENHRY and SYGVKD. The V and J ends lost 5 bases and 0 bases respectively, with 11 bases between them. CDR3 length equals 14 residues. This CDR3 reads CAISTAVSSYEQYF. Written as DNA, the CDR3 is TGTGCCATCAGTACAGCGGTAAGCTCCTACGAGCAGTACTTC.

Turning to this clonotype: A junction boundary mismatches the germline segment, possibly from a read error. The chain combines TRBV12-3 or TRBV12-4 with TRBJ2-1; TRBD2 matches at 8 bases. The CDR3 extends over 19 amino acids. The CDR3 region is CASSLAIWLAGGMGNEQFF. The CDR3 nucleotides are TGTGCAAGCAGTTTAGCGATTTGGCTAGCGGGCGGAATGGGCAATGAGCAGTTCTTC.

Ten or more counts support this clonotype. The CDR3 DNA follows: TGCAGTGCCAAAGCGGGAGCAGGGTCCTACGAGCAGTACTTC. Residues: CSAKAGAGSYEQYF. The chain uses TRBV20-1 and TRBJ2-7; 8 positions agree with TRBD2. The V and J ends lost 6 bases and 1 base, in that order; junction bases with no gene match: 8. Per germline, CDR1 DFQATT and CDR2 SNEGSKA (reference sequence). The CDR3 is made up of 14 amino acids.

The chain employs TRBV5-1 and TRBJ2-7, with D possibly being TRBD2 (5 bases). This CDR3 has 13 amino acids. Germline-derived CDR1 and CDR2 are SGHRS and YFSETQ. Trimming took off 7 bases at V and 3 bases at J, with 14 bases between the two ends. The CDR3 protein is CASQTREGYEQYF. For the CDR3, the DNA is TGCGCCAGCCAGACGCGCGAGGGCTACGAGCAGTACTTC. The full variable domain, in which reference TRBV5-1 and TRBJ2-7 provide the parts outside the CDR3, is KAGVTQTPRYLIKTRGQQVTLSCSPISGHRSVSWYQQTPGQGLQFLFEYFSETQRNKGNFPGRFSGRQFSNSRSEMNVSTLELGDSALYLCASQTREGYEQYFGPGTRLTVT.

The genes are TRBV28 and TRBJ1-4; tentative D call: TRBD1 (5 bases). V was pared by 4 bases and J by 3 bases, with 9 bases between. The CDR3 is 14 residues long. The germline V gene encodes CDR1 MDHEN and CDR2 SYDVKM. The CDR3 reads CASSSTVSNEKLFF. DNA of the CDR3: TGTGCCAGCAGTTCGACAGTATCTAATGAAAAACTGTTTTTT.

This clonotype was counted ten times or more. The chain recombines TRBV5-6 with TRBJ2-3, with TRBD2 as a possible D gene (5 bases). The CDR3 covers 14 residues. V gave up 5 bases and J gave up 5 bases, with 15 bases separating them. CDR1 and CDR2 from the germline V gene are SGHDT and YYEEEE. The CDR3 bases are TGTGCCAGCAGGATCGGACTCAAGGAAGATACGCAGTATTTT. It specifies CASRIGLKEDTQYF.

This clonotype was seen only a few times. This chain connects TRBV4-2 to TRBJ2-1; TRBD2 might be the D (6 bases). The CDR3 contains 16 residues. The V end was cut by 4 bases, the J end by 7 bases, with 20 bases between. Germline V gene data show CDR1 as LGHNA and CDR2 as YNFKEQ. CDR3 region: CASSPSVRAGINEQFF. CDR3 nucleotide sequence: TGTGCCAGCAGCCCCTCCGTGAGGGCGGGGATAAATGAGCAGTTCTTC.

The CDR3 DNA reads TGTGCCAGCAGCTGGGGACTAGCCTCACCCGGGGAGCTGTTTTTT. Protein: CASSWGLASPGELFF. The V call is TRBV7-3, the J call TRBJ2-2; TRBD2 agrees at 9 bases. Per the germline V gene, CDR1 is SGHTA and CDR2 is FQGTGA. Trimming took 4 bases from V and 6 from J; bases not matched to a gene: 6. This CDR3 is built from 15 residues.

The CDR3 coding sequence is TGCAGTGCTGGTCCCGCTAGCAGCACCTACGAGCAGTACTTC. Protein sequence: CSAGPASSTYEQYF. This chain joins TRBV20-1 and TRBJ2-7; possible D gene TRBD2, 5 bases. The germline CDR1 and CDR2 sequences are DFQATT and SNEGSKA (reference sequence). The V gene lost 5 bases and the J gene lost 2 bases, with 16 bases spanning the gap. CDR3 length: 14 residues.

This clonotype was recorded at least ten times. The chain carries TRBV29-1 and TRBJ1-2; D gene uncertain. V was pared by 4 bases and J by 8 bases, with 20 bases between. The CDR3 is made up of 14 amino acids. CDR1 and CDR2 (germline): SQVTM, ANQGSEA. The CDR3: CSVGSVTELSGYTF. The CDR3 bases are TGCAGCGTTGGTAGCGTGACTGAACTGAGCGGCTACACCTTC.